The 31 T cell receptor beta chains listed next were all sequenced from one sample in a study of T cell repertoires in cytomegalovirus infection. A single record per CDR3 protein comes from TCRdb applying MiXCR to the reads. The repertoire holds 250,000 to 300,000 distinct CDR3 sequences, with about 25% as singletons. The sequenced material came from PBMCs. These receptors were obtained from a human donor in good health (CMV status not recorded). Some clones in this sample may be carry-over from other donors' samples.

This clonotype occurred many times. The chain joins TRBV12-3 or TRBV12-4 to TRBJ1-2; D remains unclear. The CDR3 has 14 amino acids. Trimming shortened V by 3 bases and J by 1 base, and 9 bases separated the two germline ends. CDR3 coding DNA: TGTGCCAGCAGTTTTAGGACGGTTAACTATGGCTACACCTTC. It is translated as CASSFRTVNYGYTF.

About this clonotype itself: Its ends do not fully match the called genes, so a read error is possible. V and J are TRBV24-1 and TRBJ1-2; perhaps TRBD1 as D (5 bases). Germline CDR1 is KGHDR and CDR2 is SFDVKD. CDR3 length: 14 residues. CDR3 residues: CAASETGDDYGYTF. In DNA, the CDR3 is TGTGCCGCCAGTGAAACAGGTGACGACTATGGCTACACCTTC.

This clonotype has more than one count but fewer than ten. This CDR3 reads CSVSWGASTDTQYF. The CDR3 DNA follows: TGCAGCGTTAGTTGGGGGGCTTCGACAGATACGCAGTATTTT. The chain is built from TRBV29-1 and TRBJ2-3, with D perhaps being TRBD1 or TRBD2 (6 bases each). Between the trimmed V and J ends, which lost 5 bases and 3 bases, there was a span of 15 bases. CDR1 and CDR2 from the germline V gene are SQVTM and ANQGSEA. This CDR3 is built from 14 residues.

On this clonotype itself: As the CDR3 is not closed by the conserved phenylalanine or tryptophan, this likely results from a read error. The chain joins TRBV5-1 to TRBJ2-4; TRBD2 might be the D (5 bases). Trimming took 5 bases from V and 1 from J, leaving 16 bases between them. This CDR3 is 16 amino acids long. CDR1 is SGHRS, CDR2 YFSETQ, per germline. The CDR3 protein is CASSLTGNPAKNIQYL. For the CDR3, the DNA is TGCGCCAGCAGTCTGACCGGGAACCCTGCCAAAAACATTCAGTACTTG.

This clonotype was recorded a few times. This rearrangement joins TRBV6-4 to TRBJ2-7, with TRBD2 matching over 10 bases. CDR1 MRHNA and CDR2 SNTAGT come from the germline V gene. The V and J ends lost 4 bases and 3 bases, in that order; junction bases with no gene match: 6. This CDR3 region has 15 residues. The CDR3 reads CASSVLAGEGYEQYF. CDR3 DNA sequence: TGTGCCAGCAGTGTCCTAGCGGGAGAAGGCTACGAGCAGTACTTC.

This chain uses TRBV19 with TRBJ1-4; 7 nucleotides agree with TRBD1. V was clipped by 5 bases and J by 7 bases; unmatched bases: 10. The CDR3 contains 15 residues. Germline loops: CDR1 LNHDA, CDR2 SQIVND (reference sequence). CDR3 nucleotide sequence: TGTGCCAGTAGTGATCCGGGACAGCAACCTGAAAAACTGTTTTTT. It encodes CASSDPGQQPEKLFF.

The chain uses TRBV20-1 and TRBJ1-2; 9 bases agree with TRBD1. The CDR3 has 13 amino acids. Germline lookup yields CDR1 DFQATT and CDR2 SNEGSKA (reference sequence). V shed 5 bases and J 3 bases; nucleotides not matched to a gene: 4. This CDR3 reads CSALTGGDYGYTF. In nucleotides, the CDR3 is TGCAGTGCTCTTACAGGGGGCGACTATGGCTACACCTTC.

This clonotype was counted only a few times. The chain's CDR3 is CASRFALAGGLTGELFF. CDR3 bases: TGTGCCAGCAGATTTGCACTAGCGGGGGGGCTCACCGGGGAGCTGTTTTTT. The chain recombines TRBV5-5 with TRBJ2-2, with TRBD2 matching 13 bases. V trimming: 5 bases; J trimming: 4 bases; junction bases outside the gene matches: 8. Germline loops: CDR1 SGHKS, CDR2 YYEKEE (reference sequence). There are 17 residues in the CDR3.

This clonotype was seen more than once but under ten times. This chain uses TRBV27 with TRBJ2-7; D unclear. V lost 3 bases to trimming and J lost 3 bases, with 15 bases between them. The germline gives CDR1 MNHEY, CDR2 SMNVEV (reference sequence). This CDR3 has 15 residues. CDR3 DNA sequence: TGTGCCAGCAGTTTCCGCCTGGCTCGATACTACGAGCAGTACTTC. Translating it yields CASSFRLARYYEQYF.

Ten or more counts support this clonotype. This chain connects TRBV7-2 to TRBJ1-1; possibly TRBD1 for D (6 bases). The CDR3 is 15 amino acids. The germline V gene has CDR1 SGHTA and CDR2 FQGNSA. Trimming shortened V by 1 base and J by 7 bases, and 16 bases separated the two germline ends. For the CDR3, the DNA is TGTGCCAGCAGCTTAGGTGAACAGGGTTGGATTGAAGCTTTCTTT. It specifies CASSLGEQGWIEAFF.

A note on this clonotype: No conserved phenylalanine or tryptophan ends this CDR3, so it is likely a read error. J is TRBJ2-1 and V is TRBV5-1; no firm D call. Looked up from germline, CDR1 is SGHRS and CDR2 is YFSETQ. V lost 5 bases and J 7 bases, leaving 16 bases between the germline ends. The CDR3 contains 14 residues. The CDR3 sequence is CASRQVGRGNEQFL. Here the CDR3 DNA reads TGCGCCAGCAGGCAGGTAGGCCGTGGGAATGAGCAGTTCTTA.

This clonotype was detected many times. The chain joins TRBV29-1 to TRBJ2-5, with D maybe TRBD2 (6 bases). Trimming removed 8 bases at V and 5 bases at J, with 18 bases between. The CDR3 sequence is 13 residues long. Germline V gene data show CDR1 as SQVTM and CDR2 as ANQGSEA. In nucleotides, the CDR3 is TGCAGCCTCGCTTTTGGGGGGTTGGAGACCCAGTACTTC. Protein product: CSLAFGGLETQYF.

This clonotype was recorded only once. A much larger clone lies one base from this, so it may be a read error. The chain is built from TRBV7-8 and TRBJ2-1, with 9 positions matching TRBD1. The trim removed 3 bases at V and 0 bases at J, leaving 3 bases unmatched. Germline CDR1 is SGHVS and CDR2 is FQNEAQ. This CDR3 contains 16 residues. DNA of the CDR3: TGTGCCAGCAGCTTGGACAGGGGACTCTCCTACAATGAGCAGTTCTTC. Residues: CASSLDRGLSYNEQFF.

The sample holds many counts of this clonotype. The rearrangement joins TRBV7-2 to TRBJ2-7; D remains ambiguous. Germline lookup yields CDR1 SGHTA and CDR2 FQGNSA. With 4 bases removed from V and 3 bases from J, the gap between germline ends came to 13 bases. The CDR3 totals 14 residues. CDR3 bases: TGTGCCAGCAGCTCCATAGGGCGCTTCTACGAGCAGTACTTC. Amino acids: CASSSIGRFYEQYF.

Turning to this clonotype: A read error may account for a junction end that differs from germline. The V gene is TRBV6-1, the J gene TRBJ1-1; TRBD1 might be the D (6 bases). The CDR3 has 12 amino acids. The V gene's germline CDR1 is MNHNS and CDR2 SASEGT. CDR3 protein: CASSEGGEFAFF. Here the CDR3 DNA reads TGTGCCAGCAGCGAAGGGGGGGAGTTCGCTTTCTTT.

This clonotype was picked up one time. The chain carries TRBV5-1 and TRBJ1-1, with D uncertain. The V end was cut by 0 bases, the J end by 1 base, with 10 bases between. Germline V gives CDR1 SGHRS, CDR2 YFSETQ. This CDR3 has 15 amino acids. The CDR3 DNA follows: TGCGCCAGCAGCTTGGGTACGGGGTGGAACACTGAAGCTTTCTTT. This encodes CASSLGTGWNTEAFF. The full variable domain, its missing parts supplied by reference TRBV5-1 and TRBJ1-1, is KAGVTQTPRYLIKTRGQQVTLSCSPISGHRSVSWYQQTPGQGLQFLFEYFSETQRNKGNFPGRFSGRQFSNSRSEMNVSTLELGDSALYLCASSLGTGWNTEAFFGQGTRLTVV.

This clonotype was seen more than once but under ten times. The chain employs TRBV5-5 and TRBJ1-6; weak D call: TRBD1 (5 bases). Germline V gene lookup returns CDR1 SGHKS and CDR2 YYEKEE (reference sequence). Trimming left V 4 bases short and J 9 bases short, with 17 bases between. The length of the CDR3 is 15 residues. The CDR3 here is CASSPAGLQFSPLHF. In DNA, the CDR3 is TGTGCCAGCAGCCCCGCAGGGCTTCAGTTTTCACCCCTCCACTTT.

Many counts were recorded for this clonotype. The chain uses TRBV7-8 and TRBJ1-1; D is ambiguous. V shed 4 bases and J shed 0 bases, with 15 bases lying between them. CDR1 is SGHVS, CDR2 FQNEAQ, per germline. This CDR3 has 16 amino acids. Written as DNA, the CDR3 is TGTGCCAGCAGCTCAGTTACCGGGCAACTGAACACTGAAGCTTTCTTT. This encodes CASSSVTGQLNTEAFF.

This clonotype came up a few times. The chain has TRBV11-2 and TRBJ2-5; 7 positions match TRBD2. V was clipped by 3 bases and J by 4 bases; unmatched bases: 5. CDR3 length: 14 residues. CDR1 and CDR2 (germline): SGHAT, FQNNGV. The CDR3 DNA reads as TGTGCCAGCAGCTTTAGACTAGCAGTAGAGACCCAGTACTTC. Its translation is CASSFRLAVETQYF.

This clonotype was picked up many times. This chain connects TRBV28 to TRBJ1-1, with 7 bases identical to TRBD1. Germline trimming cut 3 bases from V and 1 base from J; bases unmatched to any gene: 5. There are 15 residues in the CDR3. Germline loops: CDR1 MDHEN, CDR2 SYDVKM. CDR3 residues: CASSFRPGGNTEAFF. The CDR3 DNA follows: TGTGCCAGCAGTTTCCGGCCAGGGGGGAACACTGAAGCTTTCTTT.

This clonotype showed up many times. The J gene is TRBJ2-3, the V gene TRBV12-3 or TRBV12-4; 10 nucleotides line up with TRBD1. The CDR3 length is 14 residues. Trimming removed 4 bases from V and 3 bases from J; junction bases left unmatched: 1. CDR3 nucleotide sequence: TGTGCCAGCAGTTGGGGACAGGGGACAGATACGCAGTATTTT. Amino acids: CASSWGQGTDTQYF.

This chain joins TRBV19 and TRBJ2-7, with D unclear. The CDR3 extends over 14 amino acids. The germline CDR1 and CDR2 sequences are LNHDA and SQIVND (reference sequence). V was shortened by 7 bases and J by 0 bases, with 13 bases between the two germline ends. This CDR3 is CASIRGAYSYEQYV. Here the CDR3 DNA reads TGTGCCAGTATACGTGGAGCGTACTCCTACGAGCAGTACGTC.

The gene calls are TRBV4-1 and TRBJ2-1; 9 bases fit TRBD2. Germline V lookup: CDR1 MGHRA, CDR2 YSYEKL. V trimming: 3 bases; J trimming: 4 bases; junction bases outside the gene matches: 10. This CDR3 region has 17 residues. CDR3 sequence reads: CASSQGIAGVGYNEQFF. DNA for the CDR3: TGCGCCAGCAGCCAGGGCATAGCGGGAGTAGGATACAATGAGCAGTTCTTC.

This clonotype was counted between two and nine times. The CDR3 region has the DNA TGTGCCAGCAGCTTGGAAGCAAGAGGAGAGACCCAGTACTTC. Its protein is CASSLEARGETQYF. The V gene is TRBV5-5, the J gene TRBJ2-5, with D uncertain. V gave up 0 bases and J gave up 4 bases, with 10 bases separating them. The CDR3 length is 14 residues. CDR1 is SGHKS, CDR2 YYEKEE, per germline (reference sequence).

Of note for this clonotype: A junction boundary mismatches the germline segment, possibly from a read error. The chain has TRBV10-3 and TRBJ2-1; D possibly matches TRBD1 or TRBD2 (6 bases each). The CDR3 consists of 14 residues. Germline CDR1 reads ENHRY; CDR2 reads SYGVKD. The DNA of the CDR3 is TGTGCCCTCAGTGAGCCCCCGGGGGCAGATGAGCAGTTCTTC. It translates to CALSEPPGADEQFF.

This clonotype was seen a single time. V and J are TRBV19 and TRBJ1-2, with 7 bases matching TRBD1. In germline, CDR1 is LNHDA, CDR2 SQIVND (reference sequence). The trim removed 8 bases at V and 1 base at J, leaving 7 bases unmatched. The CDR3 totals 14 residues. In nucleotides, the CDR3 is TGTGCCAGTGCCGAGAGGGGGCTTAACTATGGCTACACCTTC. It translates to CASAERGLNYGYTF.

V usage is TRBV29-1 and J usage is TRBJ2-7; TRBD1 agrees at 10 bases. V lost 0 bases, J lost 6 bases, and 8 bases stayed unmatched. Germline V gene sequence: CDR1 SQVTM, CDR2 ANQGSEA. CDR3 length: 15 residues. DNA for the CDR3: TGCAGCGTTGAAGAGTGGACAGGGGGTACAGGCGAGCAGTACTTC. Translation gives CSVEEWTGGTGEQYF.

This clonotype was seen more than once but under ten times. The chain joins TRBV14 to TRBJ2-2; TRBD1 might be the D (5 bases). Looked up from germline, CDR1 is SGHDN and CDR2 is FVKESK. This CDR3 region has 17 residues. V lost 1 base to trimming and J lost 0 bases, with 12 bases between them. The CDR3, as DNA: TGTGCCAGCAGCCAAGTCTGGGGCCGGACGAACACCGGGGAGCTGTTTTTT. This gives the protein CASSQVWGRTNTGELFF.

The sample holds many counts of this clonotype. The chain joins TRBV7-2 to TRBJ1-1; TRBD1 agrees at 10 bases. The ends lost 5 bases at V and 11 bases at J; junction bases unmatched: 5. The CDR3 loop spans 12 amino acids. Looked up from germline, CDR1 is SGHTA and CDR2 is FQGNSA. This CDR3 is CASSQDRGQAFF. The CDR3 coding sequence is TGTGCCAGCAGCCAAGACAGGGGGCAGGCTTTCTTT.

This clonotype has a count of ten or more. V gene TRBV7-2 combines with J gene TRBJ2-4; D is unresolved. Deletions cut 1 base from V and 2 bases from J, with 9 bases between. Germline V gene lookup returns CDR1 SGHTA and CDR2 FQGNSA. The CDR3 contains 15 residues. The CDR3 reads CASSLGRVPKNIQYF. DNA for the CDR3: TGTGCCAGCAGCTTAGGGCGTGTGCCCAAAAACATTCAGTACTTC. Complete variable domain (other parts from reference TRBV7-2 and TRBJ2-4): GAGVSQSPSNKVTEKGKDVELRCDPISGHTALYWYRQSLGQGLEFLIYFQGNSAPDKSGLPSDRFSAERTGGSVSTLTIQRTQQEDSAVYLCASSLGRVPKNIQYFGAGTRLSVL.

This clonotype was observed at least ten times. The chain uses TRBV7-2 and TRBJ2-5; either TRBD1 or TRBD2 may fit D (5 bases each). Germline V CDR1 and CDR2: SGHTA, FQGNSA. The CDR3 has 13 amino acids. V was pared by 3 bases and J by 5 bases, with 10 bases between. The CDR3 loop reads CASSFRGGETQYF. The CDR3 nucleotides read TGTGCCAGCAGCTTCCGGGGCGGGGAGACCCAGTACTTC.